Listed below are T cell receptor beta chains from one sample, sequenced in a study of T-cell memory formation after mild COVID-19. TCRdb ran MiXCR on the 5' RACE reads and lists one entry per CDR3 protein. Here the sample spans over 400,000 distinct CDR3 sequences, 20% to 25% being singletons. Sequenced input: PBMCs or a T cell subset sorted from them (not recorded which). All receptors derive from an adult woman who had mild COVID-19 (a few samples of this study predate the infection). Cell type and time point are not known. Each CDR3 is given with its conserved first and last residue. The D gene is left open where the match is weak. Rows may omit the clone size; those that give it use once, few, many or a size class.

d_call | j_call | clone_size | v_call | cdr3_nt | cdr3_aa
TRBD2 | TRBJ2-7 | few | TRBV29-1 | TGCAGCGTCATATCGGGACTAGCGGGCCTCTACGAGCAGTACTTC | CSVISGLAGLYEQYF
TRBD1 | TRBJ2-6 | . | TRBV7-3 | TGTGCCAGCAGCCTCGGGACAGGGCCCGCCGGTGCTGGGGCCAACGTCCTGACTTTC | CASSLGTGPAGAGANVLTF
. | TRBJ2-7 | . | TRBV14 | TGTGCCAGCAGCCAAGGGCGCCAGGGGTTCGAGCAGTACTTC | CASSQGRQGFEQYF
. | TRBJ1-6 | . | TRBV5-4 | TGTGCCAGCAGCTACAGGGCGGGAACGGAAGGTGTTTCACCCCTCCACTTT | CASSYRAGTEGVSPLHF
. | TRBJ1-5 | . | TRBV6-5 | TGTGCCAGCAGTTACGGGTTCGATCAGCCCCAGCATTTT | CASSYGFDQPQHF
TRBD2 | TRBJ2-2 | . | TRBV2 | TGTGCCAGCAGTGAGCGGGGGACCTACACCGGGGAGCTGTTTTTT | CASSERGTYTGELFF
. | TRBJ2-3 | few | TRBV6-5 | TGTGCCAGCAGTTATTCTAGCCCAGATACGCAGTATTTT | CASSYSSPDTQYF
. | TRBJ2-6 | . | TRBV6-6 | TGTGCCAGCAGGGTTCCTGGGGCCAACGTCCTGACTTTC | CASRVPGANVLTF
. | TRBJ1-6 | . | TRBV5-1 | TGCGCCAGCAGCCCGGAACAGGGTATGCGGAATTCACCCCTCCACTTT | CASSPEQGMRNSPLHF
. | TRBJ2-7 | few | TRBV3-1 | TGTGCCAGCAGCCCCCCGGGACACGCTTACGAGCAGTACTTC | CASSPPGHAYEQYF
. | TRBJ1-1 | few | TRBV7-9 | TGTGCCAGCGGAAGGCAGGGAACGGTCACTGAAGCTTTCTTT | CASGRQGTVTEAFF
. | TRBJ2-1 | few | TRBV29-1 | TGCAGCGTTGTTCGAGTTGGGTACAATGAGCAGTTCTTC | CSVVRVGYNEQFF
TRBD1 | TRBJ2-5 | few | TRBV7-2 | TGTGCCAGCAGCCCGATTGGACAGGGCTCAGGGACCCAGTACTTC | CASSPIGQGSGTQYF
. | TRBJ1-1 | . | TRBV6-5 | TGTGCCAGCAGTTACCAAGGGGCCTCTGAAGCTTTCTTT | CASSYQGASEAFF
. | TRBJ2-1 | few | TRBV4-2 | TGTGCCAGCAGCCAAGCGGAGGCGGGGAGCTCCTACAATGAGCAGTTCTTC | CASSQAEAGSSYNEQFF
TRBD2 | TRBJ2-7 | . | TRBV7-2 | TGTGCCAGCAGTCCAACGGGACTACTTGCCTACGAGCAGTACTTC | CASSPTGLLAYEQYF
. | TRBJ2-7 | few | TRBV4-2 | TGTGCCAGCAGCCAAGATTCGGGACGGGTCTACGAGCAGTACTTC | CASSQDSGRVYEQYF
. | TRBJ2-2 | few | TRBV24-1 | TGTGCCACCAGTGATGGAGGTCAGGACACCGGGGAGCTGTTTTTT | CATSDGGQDTGELFF
. | TRBJ2-1 | . | TRBV4-1 | TGCGCCAGCAGCCAAGTAAGCAGTTTCCTCTACAATGAGCAGTTCTTC | CASSQVSSFLYNEQFF
. | TRBJ2-7 | . | TRBV6-2/TRBV6-3 | TGTGCCAGCAGCCCGGAGTACGAAGGAATCCACGAGCAGTACTTC | CASSPEYEGIHEQYF
. | TRBJ2-2 | . | TRBV7-6 | TGTGCCAGCAGCTTAGAGGGCGGGGGCCCCAGTGGCGCCGGGGAGCTGTTTTTT | CASSLEGGGPSGAGELFF
. | TRBJ1-1 | . | TRBV10-3 | TGTGCCATCAGTGCGGGGGACGTGAACACTGAAGCTTTCTTT | CAISAGDVNTEAFF
. | TRBJ2-2 | . | TRBV12-3/TRBV12-4 | TGTGCCAGCAGTTTAACCTGGATCGGGTCCGTCGGGGAGCTGTTTTTT | CASSLTWIGSVGELFF
. | TRBJ2-5 | . | TRBV7-2 | TGTGCCAGCAGCTTATATGAGTTACAAGAGACCCAGTACTTC | CASSLYELQETQYF
TRBD1 | TRBJ2-7 | many | TRBV10-3 | TGTGCCATCAGAGAAAGACAGGGGGTCTCCTACGAGCAGTACTTC | CAIRERQGVSYEQYF
. | TRBJ1-6 | . | TRBV7-9 | TGTGCCAGCAGCTTAGGCTCGAGACAGGTGAATTCACCCCTCCACTTT | CASSLGSRQVNSPLHF
TRBD1 | TRBJ1-5 | . | TRBV20-1 | TGCAGTGCTAGCCGGGGACAGGCTAGCAATCAGCCCCAGCATTTT | CSASRGQASNQPQHF
. | TRBJ2-7 | . | TRBV20-1 | TGCAGTGCTAGAAGGGACTCCCGATACGAGAATTACTTC | CSARRDSRYENYF
TRBD2 | TRBJ2-2 | . | TRBV5-1 | TGCGCCAGCAGCTCTGTCCCGGGACTAGCGGGGGCGAACACCGGGGAGCTGTTTTTT | CASSSVPGLAGANTGELFF
. | TRBJ2-1 | . | TRBV6-5 | TGTGCCAGCAGTTGGGAACCTGGCTCCTACAATGAGCAGTTCTTC | CASSWEPGSYNEQFF
. | TRBJ1-2 | few | TRBV12-3/TRBV12-4 | TGTGCCAGCAGTTCTCCGGTAATCGCCTATGGCTACACCTTC | CASSSPVIAYGYTF
. | TRBJ2-3 | . | TRBV20-1 | TGCAGTGCTAGTTCTCCCCAGGGGCCCACAGATACGCAGTATTTT | CSASSPQGPTDTQYF
. | TRBJ2-1 | few | TRBV7-9 | TGTGCCAGCAGCTGGGCATATGAGCAGTTCTTC | CASSWAYEQFF
TRBD1 | TRBJ2-7 | . | TRBV5-1 | TGCGCCAGCAGCGACCGGACAGGGTCCTACGAGCAGTACTTC | CASSDRTGSYEQYF
TRBD2 | TRBJ2-3 | . | TRBV4-2 | TGTGCCAGCAGCCAAGAGGTCCTAGCGGGGGACCCCACAGATACGCAGTATTTT | CASSQEVLAGDPTDTQYF
. | TRBJ1-5 | many | TRBV5-5 | TGTGCCAGCAGCTTGGGGAGCAGCAATCAGCCCCAGCATTTT | CASSLGSSNQPQHF
. | TRBJ2-1 | . | TRBV5-4 | TGTGCCAGCAGCCGCTACCCTGAAACGGAGCAGTTCTTC | CASSRYPETEQFF
. | TRBJ1-1 | . | TRBV5-5 | TGTGCCAGCAGCTTAGGAGGACATTCGAACACTGAAGCTTTCTTT | CASSLGGHSNTEAFF
. | TRBJ2-1 | . | TRBV7-8 | TGTGCCAGCAGCTTTCGCGGAGGTGTCCCCTACAATGAGCAGTTCTTC | CASSFRGGVPYNEQFF
TRBD1 | TRBJ2-6 | . | TRBV5-1 | TGCGCCAGCAGCAAAGGGACAGGGGGCGCTGGGGCCAACGTCCTGACTTTC | CASSKGTGGAGANVLTF